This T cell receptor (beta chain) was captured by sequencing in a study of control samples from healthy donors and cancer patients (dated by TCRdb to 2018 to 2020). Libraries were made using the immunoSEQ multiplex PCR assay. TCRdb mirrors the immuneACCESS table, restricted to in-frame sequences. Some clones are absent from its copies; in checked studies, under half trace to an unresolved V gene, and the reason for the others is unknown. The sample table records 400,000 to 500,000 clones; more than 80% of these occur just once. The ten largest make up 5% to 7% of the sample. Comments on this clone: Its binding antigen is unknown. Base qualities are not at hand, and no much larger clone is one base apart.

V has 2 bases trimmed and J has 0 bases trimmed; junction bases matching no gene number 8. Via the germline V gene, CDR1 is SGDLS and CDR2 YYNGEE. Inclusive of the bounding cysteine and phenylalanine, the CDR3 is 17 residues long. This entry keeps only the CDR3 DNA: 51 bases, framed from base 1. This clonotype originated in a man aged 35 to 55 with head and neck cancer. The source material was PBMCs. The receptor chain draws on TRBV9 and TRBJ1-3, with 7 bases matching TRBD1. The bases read TGTGCCAGCAGCGTGATACCGGGACAGAGCTCTGGAAACACCATATATTTT. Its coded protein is CASSVIPGQSSGNTIYF.